These T cell receptor beta chains were read from a single sample in a study of T cell changes during pregnancy in multiple sclerosis. The data were produced by immunoSEQ multiplex PCR, yet TCRdb's version contains in-frame clones alone and is incomplete. The sample includes about 55,000 clones, roughly 94% seen only once; the top ten take under 3%. The source was CD8+ T cells from peripheral blood mononuclear cells, collected after pregnancy. All receptors derive from a female donor with multiple sclerosis, enrolled in a pregnancy study. CDR3s include the opening cysteine and the closing phenylalanine or tryptophan.

>TRBV7-6|TRBJ2-7
CASSLGVSGYEQYF
>TRBV19|TRBJ2-7
CASSIASASYEQYF
>TRBV4-3|TRBJ2-7
CASSQRTSGSSHSYEQYF
>TRBV9|TRBJ2-7
CASSVASGSYEQYF
>TRBV15|TRBJ1-1
CATSIPAGGGNTEAFF
>TRBV27|TRBJ1-5
CASSLQWSTSQPQHF
>TRBV19|TRBJ2-7
CASSRVRDKSYEQYF
>TRBV4-3|TRBJ1-1
CASSQDFDYALSSKADTEAFF
>TRBV28|TRBJ2-3
CASSFGVDAADTQYF
>TRBV9|TRBJ2-3
CASSARQAAPTDTQYF
>TRBV15|TRBJ2-7
CATSRSGSYEQYF
>TRBV9|TRBJ2-5
CASSPPRLAGEETQYF
>TRBV9|TRBJ1-1
CASSGQQGAGTEAFF
>TRBV5-5|TRBJ2-7
CASSPDSGSYEQYF
>TRBV7-9|TRBJ2-5
CASSLGRETQYF
>TRBV11-2|TRBJ1-2
CASSSFPYRELSGGYTF
>TRBV6-6|TRBJ2-1
CASSNSGGNEQFF
>TRBV5-1|TRBJ2-1
CASSLTGDEQFF
>TRBV7-6|TRBJ2-1
CASSLWGGGDEQFF
>TRBV6-5|TRBJ2-1
CASSSRQYNEQFF
>TRBV7-9|TRBJ2-7
CASGDYEQYF
>TRBV4-2|TRBJ2-7
CASSQTGTGGYEQYF
>TRBV9|TRBJ2-7
CASSGGSRREQYF
>TRBV5-6|TRBJ1-3
CASKERARSGNTIYF
>TRBV29-1|TRBJ2-3
CSVIADTQYF
>TRBV7-9|TRBJ1-2
CASSGVGRGGTGVNYGYTF
>TRBV9|TRBJ2-3
CASSAGGQGADTQYF
>TRBV30|TRBJ1-6
CAWSVRGTGPESPNSPLHF
>TRBV5-1|TRBJ1-5
CASSPTWGQSQPQHF
>TRBV5-6|TRBJ2-7
CASSLEGTSGRDRYF
>TRBV29-1|TRBJ1-5
CSVRTGGDQPQHF
>TRBV6-1|TRBJ2-3
CASSELGLTDTQYF
>TRBV19|TRBJ2-7
CASSPNPDDGLALSYEQYF
>TRBV7-9|TRBJ1-1
CASSFEGKNTEAFF
>TRBV19|TRBJ2-7
CASSIVAGVLNEQYF
>TRBV30|TRBJ2-3
CAWSVLAGDTQYF
>TRBV12-2|TRBJ2-3
CASRFAGTGCTDTQYF
>TRBV6-5|TRBJ2-1
CASSYMAGYEQFF
>TRBV11-2|TRBJ2-7
CASSLDRDRFIHEQYF
>TRBV4-1|TRBJ2-7
CASSQDRASGRYEQYF
>TRBV4-1|TRBJ1-1
CASSAGSHTEAFF
>TRBV19|TRBJ1-2
CASSIGLVRGQLYGYTF
>TRBV6-5|TRBJ1-1
CASSGMGGPNTGAFF
>TRBV5-1|TRBJ1-1
CASSYGQNTEAFF
>TRBV19|TRBJ2-7
CASSSYGADYEQYF
>TRBV25-1|TRBJ2-7
CASMKEQGAYEQYF
>TRBV6-1|TRBJ2-5
CASSEAAGTGETQYF
>TRBV6-4|TRBJ2-1
CASSDSLQETVNEQFF
>TRBV27|TRBJ2-6
CASAQGLLLAGANVLTF
>TRBV9|TRBJ1-5
CASSVGGNSNQPQHF
>TRBV15|TRBJ2-5
CATSRALAGTETQYF
>TRBV5-1|TRBJ2-7
CASSLSGYEQYF
>TRBV7-2|TRBJ2-5
CASSFGTGRAETQYF
>TRBV6-1|TRBJ2-7
CASSASRGTSYEQYF
>TRBV5-5|TRBJ2-3
CASSSGPRRIYTQYF
>TRBV23-1|TRBJ2-3
CASSQSFAGPRTDTQYF
>TRBV19|TRBJ2-1
CASSLLAGGGNEQFF
>TRBV5-4|TRBJ1-2
CASSLPPGGGYTF